Listed here are 7 T cell receptor beta chains from one sample, sequenced in a study of blood T cell repertoires in COVID-19. The method was immunoSEQ multiplex PCR; TCRdb's version includes in-frame clones alone and lacks a portion of them. The data show approximately 94,000 clones, approximately 91% seen once. The sequencing sample was made of peripheral blood. The receptors here all came from a man in his fifties with active COVID-19.

The rearrangement links TRBV6-6 to TRBJ1-2, with 7 bases fitting TRBD1. Germline V gene data show CDR1 as MNHNY and CDR2 as SVGAGI (reference sequence). The CDR3 extends over 13 amino acids. V lost 11 bases and J lost 4; bases outside the gene matches: 10. CDR3 amino acids: CASTTGESYGYTF. The CDR3 coding sequence is TGTGCCTCAACCACAGGGGAGAGCTATGGCTACACCTTC.

The chain recombines TRBV4-1 with TRBJ2-1; 8 bases map to TRBD2. This CDR3 spans 16 amino acids. CDR1 and CDR2 (germline): MGHRA, YSYEKL. V gave up 0 bases and J gave up 4 bases; unmatched junction bases: 5. CDR3 residues: CASSQEQASGYNEQFF. CDR3 DNA: TGCGCCAGCAGCCAAGAACAGGCTAGCGGGTACAATGAGCAGTTCTTC.

This clone was seen a single time. The V and J genes are TRBV7-8 and TRBJ2-5; maybe TRBD2 (6 bases). This CDR3 region has 18 residues. V lost 6 bases to trimming and J lost 3 bases, with 26 bases between them. The V gene's germline CDR1 is SGHVS and CDR2 FQNEAQ. The CDR3 DNA reads TGTGCCAGCAGTGACAGCCGTCGGTCCGGGGGAGGAGAAGAGACCCAGTACTTC. This sequence encodes CASSDSRRSGGGEETQYF.

The rearrangement links TRBV11-3 to TRBJ1-1, with unresolved D. Germline assignment: CDR1 SGHNT and CDR2 YENEEA. This CDR3 comprises 11 residues. Trimming pared 1 base from V and 9 bases from J, leaving 6 bases between. CDR3 protein: CASSLGAKAFF. The CDR3 nucleotides are TGTGCCAGCAGCTTAGGGGCTAAAGCTTTCTTT.

This chain links TRBV5-1 with TRBJ2-1; the D gene is possibly TRBD2 (6 bases). Germline CDR1 is SGHRS and CDR2 is YFSETQ. Between the trimmed V and J ends, which lost 4 bases and 5 bases, there was a span of 19 bases. This CDR3 comprises 16 residues. The CDR3 here is CASSLGGGVTHNEQFF. The CDR3 DNA sequence: TGCGCCAGCAGCCTCGGCGGCGGGGTAACCCACAATGAGCAGTTCTTC. The variable domain in full, completed from reference TRBV5-1 and TRBJ2-1, reads KAGVTQTPRYLIKTRGQQVTLSCSPISGHRSVSWYQQTPGQGLQFLFEYFSETQRNKGNFPGRFSGRQFSNSRSEMNVSTLELGDSALYLCASSLGGGVTHNEQFFGPGTRLTVL.

The V call is TRBV2, the J call TRBJ2-1; no clear D gene. The CDR3 consists of 12 residues. Germline assignment: CDR1 SNHLY and CDR2 FYNNEI. Between the trimmed V and J ends, which lost 4 bases and 4 bases, there was a span of 5 bases. CDR3 region: CASSGLYNEQFF. The CDR3 DNA follows: TGTGCCAGCAGTGGACTGTACAATGAGCAGTTCTTC.

With respect to this clone: The sample carries other DNA sequences with the same CDR3. The rearrangement joins TRBV6-5 to TRBJ2-7, with 7 bases lining up with TRBD1. The CDR3 has 12 amino acids. Germline-derived CDR1 and CDR2 are MNHEY and SVGAGI. Losses at the gene ends were 8 bases for V and 2 bases for J; bases not matched to a gene: 3. The CDR3 DNA reads as TGTGCCAGCGGTAGGGGGCCCTACGAGCAGTACTTC. Its translation is CASGRGPYEQYF.